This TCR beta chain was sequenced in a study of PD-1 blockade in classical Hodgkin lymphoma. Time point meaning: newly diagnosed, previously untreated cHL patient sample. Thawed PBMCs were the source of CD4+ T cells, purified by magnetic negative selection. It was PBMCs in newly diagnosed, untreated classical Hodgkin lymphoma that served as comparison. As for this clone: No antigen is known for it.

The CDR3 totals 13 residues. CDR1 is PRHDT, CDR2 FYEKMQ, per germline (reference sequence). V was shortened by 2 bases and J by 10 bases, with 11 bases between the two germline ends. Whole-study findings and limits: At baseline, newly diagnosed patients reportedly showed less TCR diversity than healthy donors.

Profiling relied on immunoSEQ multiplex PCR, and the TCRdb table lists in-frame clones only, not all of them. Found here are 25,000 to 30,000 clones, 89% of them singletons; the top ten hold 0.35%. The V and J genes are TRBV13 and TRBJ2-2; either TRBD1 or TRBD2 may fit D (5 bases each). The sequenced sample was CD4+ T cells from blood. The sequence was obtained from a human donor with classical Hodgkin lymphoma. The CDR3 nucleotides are TGTGCCAGCAGCTTACAGGGAGTCGCGGAGCTGTTTTTT. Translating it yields CASSLQGVAELFF.